This paragraph covers one TCR beta chain sequence. The antigen it recognizes is unknown. Base qualities are not recorded, but no much larger clone differs from it by a single base. The data were taken from a study of blood T cell repertoires in COVID-19 (dated by TCRdb to the early 2020s). General notes on the study: Samples from collaborators originated in the United States, Italy and Spain and spanned both the acute and convalescent phases of COVID-19. The samples were drawn from two sources: the first 160 participants of the ongoing ImmuneRACE study, and 1,200 or so subjects contributed by 6 global collaborators. The dataset comprised deeply sampled blood TCRbeta repertoires from subjects exposed to, actively infected with, or recovered from COVID-19. The prospective study material was composed of cDNA or gDNA derived from T cells, B-cell-depleted T cells, or PBMCs. The sample metadata nearly always contained a de-identified subject ID, COVID-19 status, age in years and sex. HLA class I and class II types, where available, came from metadata supplied by the sample provider rather than from assay-based typing. The repertoires were released in a freely available public database intended as a resource for research on the immune response to SARS-CoV-2.

The germline V gene supplies CDR1 SGHRS and CDR2 YFSETQ. The CDR3 holds 14 amino acids from the cysteine to the phenylalanine. CDR3 DNA only is kept here, 42 bases in frame from base 1. V is cut by 6 bases and J by 4 bases, and the space between the germline ends is 16 bases. Study-wide conclusions, independent of this receptor: How much clinical and demographic metadata was included differed by source and by participant, and the metadata was provided uncurated.

The immunoSEQ Assay, a bias-controlled multiplex PCR, was used to amplify TCRbeta CDR3 regions from genomic DNA. The published analysis was carried out like this. Within the assay, amplification of reference gene primers was used to estimate how many nucleated cells each sample contained. Sequence reads were collapsed and filtered to measure the absolute abundance of every unique TCRbeta CDR3 rearrangement. For each sample, productive Simpson clonality was calculated as the square root of Simpson's diversity index across productive rearrangements. In its TCRdb copy, this immuneACCESS table keeps in-frame sequences only and misses some clones. Where compared with another copy, unresolved V genes explain less than half of these, and the others have no known cause. The V and J calls and clone size are taken from that table; D and trimming were inferred from the DNA. The sample includes 100,000 to 150,000 clones, with around 80% observed a single time. The ten largest make up 3.8% of the sample.

The collaborating institutions used their own protocols to collect whole blood in K2EDTA tubes. For TCRbeta analysis, collaborators shipped samples in one of three forms: frozen whole blood, isolated PBMCs, or DNA extracted from either of those sample types. The TCR was taken from a woman aged 50 to 65 with acute or convalescent COVID-19. This sequence uses TRBV5-1 and TRBJ1-1; tentative D gene TRBD1, with 5 bases matching. Sequencing input: peripheral blood. CDR3 protein: CASKVPGGGTEAFF. In nucleotides, the sequence is TGCGCCAGCAAAGTACCGGGGGGAGGCACTGAAGCTTTCTTT.